This TCR beta chain was obtained from a study of cytomegalovirus exposure and HLA in healthy donors. About the research overall: Per a later analysis, the roughly 700 first-cohort and 110 or so validation repertoires shared one platform. Points from the study as a whole: Among TCR beta chains, those listed as cytomegalovirus-associated numbered under 200. Researchers reported that a few CMV-associated chains were confirmed in vitro as CMV antigen-specific.

The sample holds one count of this clone. The antigen remains undetermined. Assay used: immunoSEQ multiplex PCR; TCRdb lists only in-frame clones, some missing. Among 97,000 or so clones listed, roughly 87% were seen once. The origin of this receptor is a man younger than 35 in good health and CMV-seropositive. Specimen: PBMCs.

CDR3 amino acids: CASSPQSGVEAFF. CDR3 sequence (DNA): TGCGCCAGCAGCCCCCAATCAGGGGTTGAAGCTTTCTTT. This chain links TRBV4-1 with TRBJ1-1; maybe TRBD1 (6 bases). CDR1 MGHRA and CDR2 YSYEKL come from the germline V gene. Deletions cut 4 bases from V and 7 bases from J, with 13 bases between. The CDR3 consists of 13 residues.